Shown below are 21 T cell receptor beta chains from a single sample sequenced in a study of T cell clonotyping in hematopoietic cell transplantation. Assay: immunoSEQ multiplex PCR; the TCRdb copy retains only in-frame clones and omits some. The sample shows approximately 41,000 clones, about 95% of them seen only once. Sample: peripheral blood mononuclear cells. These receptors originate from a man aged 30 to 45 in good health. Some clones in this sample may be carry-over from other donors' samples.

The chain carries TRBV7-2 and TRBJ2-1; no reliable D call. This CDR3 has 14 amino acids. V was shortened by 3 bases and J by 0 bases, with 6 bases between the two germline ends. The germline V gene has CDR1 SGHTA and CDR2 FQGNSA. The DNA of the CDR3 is TGTGCCAGCAGCTTTTTAAGCTCCTACAATGAGCAGTTCTTC. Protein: CASSFLSSYNEQFF.

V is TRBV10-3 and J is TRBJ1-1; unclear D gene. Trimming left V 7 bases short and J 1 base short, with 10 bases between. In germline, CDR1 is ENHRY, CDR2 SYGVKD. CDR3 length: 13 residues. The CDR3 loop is CAIIGRQNTEAFF. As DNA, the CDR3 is TGTGCCATCATCGGCCGACAGAACACTGAAGCTTTCTTT.

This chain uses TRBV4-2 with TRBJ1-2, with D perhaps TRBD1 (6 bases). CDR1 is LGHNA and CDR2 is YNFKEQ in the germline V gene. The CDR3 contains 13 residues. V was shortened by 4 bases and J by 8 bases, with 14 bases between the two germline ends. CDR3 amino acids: CASSPTGLRGYTF. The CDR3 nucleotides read TGTGCCAGCAGCCCCACAGGGTTGAGGGGCTACACCTTC.

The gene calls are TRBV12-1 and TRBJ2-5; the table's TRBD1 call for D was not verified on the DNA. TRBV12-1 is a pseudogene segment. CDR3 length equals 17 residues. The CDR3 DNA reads TGTGCCAGCAGCTACAACCCGACAGACGTTTCTCAAGAGACCCAGTACTTC. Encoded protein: CASSYNPTDVSQETQYF.

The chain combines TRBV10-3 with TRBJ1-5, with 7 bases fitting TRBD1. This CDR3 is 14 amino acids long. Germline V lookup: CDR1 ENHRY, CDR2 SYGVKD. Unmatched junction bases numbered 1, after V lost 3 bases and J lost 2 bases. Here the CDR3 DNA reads TGTGCCATCAGTGACGGGACAGGCAATCAGCCCCAGCATTTT. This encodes CAISDGTGNQPQHF.

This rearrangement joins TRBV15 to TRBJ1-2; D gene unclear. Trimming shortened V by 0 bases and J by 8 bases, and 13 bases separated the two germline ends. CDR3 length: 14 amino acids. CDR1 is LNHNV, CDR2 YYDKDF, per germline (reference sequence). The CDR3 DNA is TGTGCCACCAGCAGAGACCGGACGGCCGTCGGCTACACCTTC. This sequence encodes CATSRDRTAVGYTF.

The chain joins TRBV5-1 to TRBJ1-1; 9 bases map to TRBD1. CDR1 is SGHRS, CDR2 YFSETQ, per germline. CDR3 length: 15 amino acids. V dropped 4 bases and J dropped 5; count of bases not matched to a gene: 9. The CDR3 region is CASSKDDRGETEAFF. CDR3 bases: TGCGCCAGCAGCAAAGATGACAGGGGGGAAACTGAAGCTTTCTTT.

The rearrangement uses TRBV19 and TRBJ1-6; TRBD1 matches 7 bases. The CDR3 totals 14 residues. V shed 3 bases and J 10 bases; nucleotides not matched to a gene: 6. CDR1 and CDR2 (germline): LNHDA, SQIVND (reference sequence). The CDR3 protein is CASSIGQDESPLHF. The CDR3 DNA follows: TGTGCCAGTAGTATTGGACAGGATGAATCACCCCTCCACTTT.

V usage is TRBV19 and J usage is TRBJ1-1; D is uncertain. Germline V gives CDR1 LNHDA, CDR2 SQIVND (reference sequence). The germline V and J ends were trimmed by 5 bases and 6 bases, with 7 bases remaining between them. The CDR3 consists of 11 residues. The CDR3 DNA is TGTGCCAGTAGTTTGGGTCCTGAAGCTTTCTTT. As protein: CASSLGPEAFF. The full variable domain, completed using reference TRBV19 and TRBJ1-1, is DGGITQSPKYLFRKEGQNVTLSCEQNLNHDAMYWYRQDPGQGLRLIYYSQIVNDFQKGDIAEGYSVSREKKESFPLTVTSAQKNPTAFYLCASSLGPEAFFGQGTRLTVV.

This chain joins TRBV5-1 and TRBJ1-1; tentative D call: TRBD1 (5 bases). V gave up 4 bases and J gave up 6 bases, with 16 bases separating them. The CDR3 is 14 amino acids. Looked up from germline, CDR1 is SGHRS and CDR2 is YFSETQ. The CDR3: CASSTGASFAEAFF. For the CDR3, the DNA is TGCGCCAGCAGCACAGGAGCCTCATTCGCTGAAGCTTTCTTT.

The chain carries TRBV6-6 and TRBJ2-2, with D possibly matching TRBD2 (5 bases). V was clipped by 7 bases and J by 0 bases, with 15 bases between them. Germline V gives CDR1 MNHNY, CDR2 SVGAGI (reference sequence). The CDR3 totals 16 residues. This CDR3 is CASTITSSANTGELFF. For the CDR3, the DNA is TGTGCCAGCACCATCACTAGTTCCGCGAACACCGGGGAGCTGTTTTTT.

This chain's CDR3 is CASSLAGGGYNEQFF. The CDR3 DNA follows: TGTGCCAGCAGCTTAGCGGGAGGGGGGTACAATGAGCAGTTCTTC. The chain joins TRBV11-1 to TRBJ2-1; TRBD2 might be the D (7 bases). The CDR3 runs 15 residues. Per the germline V gene, CDR1 is SGHAT and CDR2 is FQDESV (reference sequence). With 0 bases removed from V and 4 bases from J, the gap between germline ends came to 10 bases.

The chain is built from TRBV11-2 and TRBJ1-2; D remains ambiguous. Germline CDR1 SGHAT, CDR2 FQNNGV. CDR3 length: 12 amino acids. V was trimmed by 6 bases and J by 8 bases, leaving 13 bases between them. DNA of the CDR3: TGTGCCAGCAGACCGATGTTGGGCGGCTACACCTTC. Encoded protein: CASRPMLGGYTF.

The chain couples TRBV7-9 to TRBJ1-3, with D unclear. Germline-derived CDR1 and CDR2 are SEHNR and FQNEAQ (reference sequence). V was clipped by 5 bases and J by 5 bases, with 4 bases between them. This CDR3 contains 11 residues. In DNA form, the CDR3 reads TGTGCCAGCAGCCCCAGAAACACCATATATTTT. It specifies CASSPRNTIYF.

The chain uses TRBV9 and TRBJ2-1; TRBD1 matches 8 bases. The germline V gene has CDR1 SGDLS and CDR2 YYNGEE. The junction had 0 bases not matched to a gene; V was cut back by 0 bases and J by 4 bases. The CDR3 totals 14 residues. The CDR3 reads CASSVGTGYNEQFF. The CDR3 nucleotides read TGTGCCAGCAGCGTAGGGACAGGGTACAATGAGCAGTTCTTC.

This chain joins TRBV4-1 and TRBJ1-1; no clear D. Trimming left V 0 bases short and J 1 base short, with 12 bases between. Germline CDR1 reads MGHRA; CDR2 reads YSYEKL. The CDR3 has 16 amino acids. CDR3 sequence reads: CASSQERALGNTEAFF. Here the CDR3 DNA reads TGCGCCAGCAGCCAAGAGCGCGCATTGGGGAACACTGAAGCTTTCTTT.

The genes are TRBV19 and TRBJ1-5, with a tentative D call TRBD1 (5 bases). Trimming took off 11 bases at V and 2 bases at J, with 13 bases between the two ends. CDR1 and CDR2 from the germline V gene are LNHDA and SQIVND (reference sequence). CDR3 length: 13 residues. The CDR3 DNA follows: TGTGCCTCCGCGGGGGACCGCAATCAGCCCCAGCATTTT. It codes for CASAGDRNQPQHF.

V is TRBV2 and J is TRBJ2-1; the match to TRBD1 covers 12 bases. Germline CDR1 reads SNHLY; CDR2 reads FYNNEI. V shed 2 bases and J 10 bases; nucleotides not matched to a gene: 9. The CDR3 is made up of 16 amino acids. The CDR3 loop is CASSETGQGAFGEQFF. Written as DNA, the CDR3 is TGTGCCAGCAGTGAAACGGGACAGGGGGCCTTCGGGGAGCAGTTCTTC.

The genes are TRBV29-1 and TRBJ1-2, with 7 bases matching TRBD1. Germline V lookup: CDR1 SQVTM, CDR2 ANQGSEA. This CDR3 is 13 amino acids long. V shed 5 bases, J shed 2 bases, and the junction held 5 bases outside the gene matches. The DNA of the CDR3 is TGCAGCGTTAGACAGGGTCCAAACTATGGCTACACCTTC. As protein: CSVRQGPNYGYTF.

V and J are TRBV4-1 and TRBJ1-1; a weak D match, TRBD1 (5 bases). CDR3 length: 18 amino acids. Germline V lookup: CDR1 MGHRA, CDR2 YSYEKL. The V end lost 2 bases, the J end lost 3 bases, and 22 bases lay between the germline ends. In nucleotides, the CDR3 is TGCGCCAGCAGCCAACTAAGGGATAGGGGAGAATGGGACACTGAAGCTTTCTTT. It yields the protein CASSQLRDRGEWDTEAFF.

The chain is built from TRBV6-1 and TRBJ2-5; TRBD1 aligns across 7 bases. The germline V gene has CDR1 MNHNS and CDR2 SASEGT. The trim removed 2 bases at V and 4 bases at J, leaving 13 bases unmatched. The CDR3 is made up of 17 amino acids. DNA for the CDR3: TGTGCCAGCAGTGAATTTATGGGTGGACAGGAGTTAGAGACCCAGTACTTC. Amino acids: CASSEFMGGQELETQYF.